This TCR beta chain originates from a study of cytomegalovirus exposure and HLA in healthy donors. Findings and caveats of the study: The TCR clusters that emerged in the first cohort tended, a later analysis found, to co-occur in the 120 validation repertoires. The classifier reportedly diagnosed cytomegalovirus status with high sensitivity and specificity.

Remarks on this clone: What it binds is unknown.

Trimming cost V 0 bases and J 4 bases; bases outside gene matches: 6. This CDR3 comprises 16 residues. CDR1 is SGHKS, CDR2 YYEKEE, per germline (reference sequence). Using immunoSEQ multiplex PCR, the repertoire was profiled, and TCRdb retains in-frame clones only, with some absent. The sample gives 150,000 to 200,000 clones, roughly 89% of which show up once; 3% is in the top ten. This chain links TRBV5-5 with TRBJ2-3; 9 bases map to TRBD2. The TCR originated in a woman younger than 35 in good health and CMV-seropositive. Specimen: PBMCs. CDR3 DNA: TGTGCCAGCAGCTTGGGCCCTAGCGGGAATGCAGATACGCAGTATTTT. Translating it yields CASSLGPSGNADTQYF.